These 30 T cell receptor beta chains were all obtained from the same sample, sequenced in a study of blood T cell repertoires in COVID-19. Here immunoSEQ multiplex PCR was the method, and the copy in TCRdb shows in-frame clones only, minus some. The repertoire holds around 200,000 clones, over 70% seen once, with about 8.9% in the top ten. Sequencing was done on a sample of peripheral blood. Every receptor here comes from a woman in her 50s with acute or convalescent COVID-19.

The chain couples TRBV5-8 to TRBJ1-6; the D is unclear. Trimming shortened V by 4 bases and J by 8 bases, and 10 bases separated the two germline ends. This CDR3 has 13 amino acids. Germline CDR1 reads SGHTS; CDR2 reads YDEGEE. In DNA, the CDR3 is TGTGCCAGCAGCCCCCACGGGGATTCACCCCTCCACTTT. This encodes CASSPHGDSPLHF. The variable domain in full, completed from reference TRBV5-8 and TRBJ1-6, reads EAGVTQSPTHLIKTRGQQATLRCSPISGHTSVYWYQQALGLGLQFLLWYDEGEERNRGNFPPRFSGRQFPNYSSELNVNALELEDSALYLCASSPHGDSPLHFGNGTRLTVT.

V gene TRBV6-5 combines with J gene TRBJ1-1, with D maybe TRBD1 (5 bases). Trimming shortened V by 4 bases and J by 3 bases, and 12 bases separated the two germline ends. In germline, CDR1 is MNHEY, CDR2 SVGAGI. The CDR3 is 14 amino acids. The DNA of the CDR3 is TGTGCCAGCAGTTTTCAGGGTTCGTACACTGAAGCTTTCTTT. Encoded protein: CASSFQGSYTEAFF.

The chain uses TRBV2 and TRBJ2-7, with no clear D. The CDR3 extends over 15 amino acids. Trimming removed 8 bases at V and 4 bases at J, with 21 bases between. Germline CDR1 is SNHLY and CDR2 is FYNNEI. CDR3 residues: CASLIGGHGEYEQYF. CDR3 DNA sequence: TGTGCCAGCCTAATCGGCGGTCACGGTGAATACGAGCAGTACTTC.

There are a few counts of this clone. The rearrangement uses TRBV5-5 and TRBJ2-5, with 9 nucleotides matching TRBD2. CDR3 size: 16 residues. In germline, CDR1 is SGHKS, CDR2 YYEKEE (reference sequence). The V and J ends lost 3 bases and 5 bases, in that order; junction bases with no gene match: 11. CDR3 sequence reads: CASSSGIAGDGETQYF. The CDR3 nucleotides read TGTGCCAGCAGCTCCGGAATAGCGGGAGATGGGGAGACCCAGTACTTC.

Here the CDR3 reads CASRQKAGNDNEQFF. The CDR3 region has the DNA TGTGCCAGCAGACAAAAAGCGGGAAACGACAATGAGCAGTTCTTC. The V gene is TRBV6-8, the J gene TRBJ2-1; 7 bases align to TRBD2. J lost 5 bases, V lost 6 bases, and 10 bases had no gene match. Germline V gene lookup returns CDR1 MNHGY and CDR2 SAAAGT. The CDR3 length is 15 residues.

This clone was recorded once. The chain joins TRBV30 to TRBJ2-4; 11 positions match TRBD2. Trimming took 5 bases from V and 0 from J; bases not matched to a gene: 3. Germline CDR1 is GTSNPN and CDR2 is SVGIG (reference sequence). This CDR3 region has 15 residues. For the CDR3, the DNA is TGTGCCTGGGGTCTAGCGGGGGGAGCCAAAAACATTCAGTACTTC. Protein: CAWGLAGGAKNIQYF.

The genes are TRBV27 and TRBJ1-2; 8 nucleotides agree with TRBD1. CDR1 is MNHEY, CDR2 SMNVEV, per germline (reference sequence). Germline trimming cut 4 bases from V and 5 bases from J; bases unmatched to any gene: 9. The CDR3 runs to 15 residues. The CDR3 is CASSSSGGGGYGYTF. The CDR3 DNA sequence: TGTGCCAGCAGTTCCTCAGGGGGCGGAGGGTATGGCTACACCTTC.

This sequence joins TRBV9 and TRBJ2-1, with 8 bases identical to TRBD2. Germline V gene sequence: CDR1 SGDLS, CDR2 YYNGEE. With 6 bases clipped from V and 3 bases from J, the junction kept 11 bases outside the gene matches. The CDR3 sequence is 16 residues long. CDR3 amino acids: CASNPGGLAGYNEQFF. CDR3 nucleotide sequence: TGTGCCAGCAACCCCGGTGGCCTAGCGGGCTACAATGAGCAGTTCTTC.

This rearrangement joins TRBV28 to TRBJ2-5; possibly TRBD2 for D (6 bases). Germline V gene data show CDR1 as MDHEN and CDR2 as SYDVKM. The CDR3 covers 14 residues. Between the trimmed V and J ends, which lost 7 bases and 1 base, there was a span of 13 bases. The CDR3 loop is CASTIGGSQETQYF. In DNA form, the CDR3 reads TGTGCCAGCACCATTGGGGGGTCCCAAGAGACCCAGTACTTC.

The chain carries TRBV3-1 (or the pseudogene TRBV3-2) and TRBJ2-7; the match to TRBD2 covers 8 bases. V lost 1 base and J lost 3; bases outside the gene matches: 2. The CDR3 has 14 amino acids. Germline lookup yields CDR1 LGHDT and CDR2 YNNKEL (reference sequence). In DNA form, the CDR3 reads TGTGCCAGCAGCCAAGGGACTAGCTTCTACGAGCAGTACTTC. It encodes CASSQGTSFYEQYF.

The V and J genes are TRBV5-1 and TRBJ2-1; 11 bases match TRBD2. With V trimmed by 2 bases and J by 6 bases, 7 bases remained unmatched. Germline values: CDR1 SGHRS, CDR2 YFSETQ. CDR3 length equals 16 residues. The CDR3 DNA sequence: TGCGCCAGCAGCTTAGATACTAGCGGGAGAGGCAATGAGCAGTTCTTC. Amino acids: CASSLDTSGRGNEQFF.

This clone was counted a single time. In DNA form, the CDR3 reads TGCAGTGCAAGTGAAGCTTCGCTAGCCAAAAACATTCAGTACTTC. Amino acid sequence: CSASEASLAKNIQYF. This chain connects TRBV20-1 to TRBJ2-4; no clear D gene. The germline gives CDR1 DFQATT, CDR2 SNEGSKA (reference sequence). CDR3 length: 15 residues. V was shortened by 6 bases and J by 0 bases, with 15 bases between the two germline ends.

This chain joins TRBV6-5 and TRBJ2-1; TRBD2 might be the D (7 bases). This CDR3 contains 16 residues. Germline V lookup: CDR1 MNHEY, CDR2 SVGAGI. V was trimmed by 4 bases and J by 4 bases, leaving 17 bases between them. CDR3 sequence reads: CASSLARGAQYNEQFF. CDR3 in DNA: TGTGCCAGCAGTTTGGCCCGGGGGGCGCAGTACAATGAGCAGTTCTTC.

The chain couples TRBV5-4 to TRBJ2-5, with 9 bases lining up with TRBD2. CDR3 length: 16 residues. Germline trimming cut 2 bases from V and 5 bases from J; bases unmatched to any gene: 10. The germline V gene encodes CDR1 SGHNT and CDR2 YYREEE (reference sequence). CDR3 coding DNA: TGTGCCAGCAGCTTCGAGGCGGGAGGGCGATGGGAGACCCAGTACTTC. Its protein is CASSFEAGGRWETQYF.

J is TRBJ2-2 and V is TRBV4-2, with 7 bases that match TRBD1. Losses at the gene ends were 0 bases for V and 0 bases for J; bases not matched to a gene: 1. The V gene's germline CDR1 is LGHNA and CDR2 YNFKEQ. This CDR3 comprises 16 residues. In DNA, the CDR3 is TGTGCCAGCAGCCAAGAGACAGGGACGAACACCGGGGAGCTGTTTTTT. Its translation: CASSQETGTNTGELFF.

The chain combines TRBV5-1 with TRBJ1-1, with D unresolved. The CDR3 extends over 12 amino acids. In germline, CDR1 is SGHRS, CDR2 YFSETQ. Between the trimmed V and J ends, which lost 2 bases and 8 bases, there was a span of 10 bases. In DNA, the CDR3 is TGCGCCAGCAGCTTCCCGTCCGGGGAAGCTTTCTTT. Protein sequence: CASSFPSGEAFF.

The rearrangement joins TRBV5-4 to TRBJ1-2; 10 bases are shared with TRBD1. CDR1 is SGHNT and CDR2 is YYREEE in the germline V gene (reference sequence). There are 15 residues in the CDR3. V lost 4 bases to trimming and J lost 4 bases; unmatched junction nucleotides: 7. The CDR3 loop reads CASSSRDRGFYGYTF. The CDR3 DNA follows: TGTGCCAGCAGCAGCCGGGACAGGGGTTTCTATGGCTACACCTTC.

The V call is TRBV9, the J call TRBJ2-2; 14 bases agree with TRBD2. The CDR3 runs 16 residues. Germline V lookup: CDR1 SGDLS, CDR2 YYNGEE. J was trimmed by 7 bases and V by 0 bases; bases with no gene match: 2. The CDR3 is CASSVAGLAGVGELFF. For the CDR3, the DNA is TGTGCCAGCAGCGTAGCGGGACTAGCGGGAGTCGGGGAGCTGTTTTTT.

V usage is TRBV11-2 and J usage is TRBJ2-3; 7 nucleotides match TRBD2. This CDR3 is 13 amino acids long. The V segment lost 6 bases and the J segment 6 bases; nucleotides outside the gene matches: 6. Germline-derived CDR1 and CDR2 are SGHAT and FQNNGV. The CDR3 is CASSLERDDTQYF. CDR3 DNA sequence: TGTGCCAGCAGTCTCGAGCGGGATGATACGCAGTATTTT.

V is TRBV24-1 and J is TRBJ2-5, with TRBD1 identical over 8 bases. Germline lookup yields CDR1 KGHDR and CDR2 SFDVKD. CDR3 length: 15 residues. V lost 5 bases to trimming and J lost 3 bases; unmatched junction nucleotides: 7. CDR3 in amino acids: CATSAPGGIEETQYF. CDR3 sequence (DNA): TGTGCCACCAGTGCCCCAGGGGGCATCGAAGAGACCCAGTACTTC.

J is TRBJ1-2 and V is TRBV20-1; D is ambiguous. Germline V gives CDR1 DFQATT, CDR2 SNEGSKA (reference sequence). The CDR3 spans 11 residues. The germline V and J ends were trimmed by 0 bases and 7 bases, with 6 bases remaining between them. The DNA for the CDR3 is TGCAGTGCTAGAGATTTCAGTGGCTACACCTTC. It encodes CSARDFSGYTF.

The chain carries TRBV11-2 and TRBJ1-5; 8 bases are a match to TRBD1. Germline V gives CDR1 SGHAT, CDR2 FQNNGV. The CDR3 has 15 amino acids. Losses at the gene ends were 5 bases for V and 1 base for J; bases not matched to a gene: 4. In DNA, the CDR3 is TGTGCCAGCAGCCACGGACAGGGAAGCAATCAGCCCCAGCATTTT. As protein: CASSHGQGSNQPQHF.

The CDR3 sequence is CATKSGNTEAFF. The CDR3 nucleotides read TGCGCCACCAAGTCGGGGAACACTGAAGCTTTCTTT. The rearrangement uses TRBV5-1 and TRBJ1-1; the D is unclear. Trimming left V 9 bases short and J 1 base short, with 10 bases between. Germline lookup yields CDR1 SGHRS and CDR2 YFSETQ. The length of the CDR3 is 12 residues.

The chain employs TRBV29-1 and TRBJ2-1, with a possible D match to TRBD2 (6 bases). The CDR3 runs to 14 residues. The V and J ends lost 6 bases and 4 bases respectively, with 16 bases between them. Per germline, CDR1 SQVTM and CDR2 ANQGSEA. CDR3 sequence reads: CSVASREAYNEQFF. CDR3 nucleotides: TGCAGCGTAGCCAGTAGGGAGGCTTACAATGAGCAGTTCTTC.

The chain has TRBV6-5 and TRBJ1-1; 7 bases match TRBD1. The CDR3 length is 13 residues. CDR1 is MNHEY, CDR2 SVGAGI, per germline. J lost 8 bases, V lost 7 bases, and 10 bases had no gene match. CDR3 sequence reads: CASNPTGTLEAFF. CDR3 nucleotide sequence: TGTGCCAGCAACCCGACAGGGACTTTGGAAGCTTTCTTT.

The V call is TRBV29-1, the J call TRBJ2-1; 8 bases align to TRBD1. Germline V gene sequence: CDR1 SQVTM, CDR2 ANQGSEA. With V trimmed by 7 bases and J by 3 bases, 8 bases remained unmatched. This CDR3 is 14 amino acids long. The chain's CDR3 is CSGTGGAIYNEQFF. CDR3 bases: TGCAGCGGTACAGGGGGAGCCATCTACAATGAGCAGTTCTTC.

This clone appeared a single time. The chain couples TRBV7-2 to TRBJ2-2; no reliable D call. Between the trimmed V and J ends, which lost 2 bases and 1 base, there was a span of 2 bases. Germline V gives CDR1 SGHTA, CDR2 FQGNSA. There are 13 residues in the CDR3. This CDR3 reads CASSLLNTGELFF. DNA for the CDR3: TGTGCCAGCAGCTTACTGAACACCGGGGAGCTGTTTTTT.

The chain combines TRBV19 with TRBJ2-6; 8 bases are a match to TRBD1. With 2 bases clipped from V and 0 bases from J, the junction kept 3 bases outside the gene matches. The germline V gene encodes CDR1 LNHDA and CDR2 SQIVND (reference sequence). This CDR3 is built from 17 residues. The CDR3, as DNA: TGTGCCAGTAGTATATGGACAGGGTCCTCTGGGGCCAACGTCCTGACTTTC. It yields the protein CASSIWTGSSGANVLTF.

The CDR3 sequence is CASSDPAANEQFF. Here the CDR3 DNA reads TGCGCCAGCAGTGACCCAGCAGCGAATGAGCAGTTCTTC. This chain links TRBV10-1 with TRBJ2-1; D call uncertain. Germline assignment: CDR1 WNHNN and CDR2 SYGVQD (reference sequence). V was clipped by 3 bases and J by 7 bases, with 10 bases between them. The CDR3 runs to 13 residues.

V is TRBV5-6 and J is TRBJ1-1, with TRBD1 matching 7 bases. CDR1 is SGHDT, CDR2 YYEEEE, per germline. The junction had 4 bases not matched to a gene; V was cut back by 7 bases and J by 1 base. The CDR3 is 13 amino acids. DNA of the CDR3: TGTGCCAGCCAATGGACAGGGAACACTGAAGCTTTCTTT. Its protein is CASQWTGNTEAFF.